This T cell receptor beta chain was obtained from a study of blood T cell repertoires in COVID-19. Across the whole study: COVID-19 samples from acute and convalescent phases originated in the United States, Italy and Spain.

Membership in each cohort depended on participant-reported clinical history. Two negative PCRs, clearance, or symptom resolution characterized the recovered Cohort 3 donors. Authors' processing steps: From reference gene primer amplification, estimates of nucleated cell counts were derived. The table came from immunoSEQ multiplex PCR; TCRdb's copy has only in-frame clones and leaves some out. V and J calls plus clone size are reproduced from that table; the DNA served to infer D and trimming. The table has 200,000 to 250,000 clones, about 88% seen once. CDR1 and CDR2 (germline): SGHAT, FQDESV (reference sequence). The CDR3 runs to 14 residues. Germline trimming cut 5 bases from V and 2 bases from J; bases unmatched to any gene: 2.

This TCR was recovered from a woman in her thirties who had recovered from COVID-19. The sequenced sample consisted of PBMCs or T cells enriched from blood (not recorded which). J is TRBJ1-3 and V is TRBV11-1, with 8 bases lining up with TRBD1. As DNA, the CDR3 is TGTGCCAGCAGCACGGACAGGGCTGGAAACACCATATATTTT. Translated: CASSTDRAGNTIYF. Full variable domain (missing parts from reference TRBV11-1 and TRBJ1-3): EAEVAQSPRYKITEKSQAVAFWCDPISGHATLYWYRQILGQGPELLVQFQDESVVDDSQLPKDRFSAERLKGVDSTLKIQPAELGDSAMYLCASSTDRAGNTIYFGEGSWLTVV.